This T cell receptor beta chain was recovered during a study of shared clonotypes between healthy human individuals. Details on this clone: Its ends do not fully match the called genes, so a read error is possible.

The CDR3 has 18 residues. Per the germline V gene, CDR1 is SSHAT and CDR2 is FNYEAQ (reference sequence). The protocol was immunoSEQ multiplex PCR, while the TCRdb copy is restricted to in-frame clones and leaves out a portion. The sample records 2 million to 2.5 million clones, around 95% being singletons. The chain has TRBV7-7 and TRBJ2-7, with TRBD1 identical over 8 bases. Sequences were obtained from naive CD4+ T cells sorted from blood. Subset defined: CD45RA+ positively selected. This TCR was recovered from a young man in good health. The CDR3 coding sequence is TGTGCTAGCAGTGGCAGCCCGGGACAGGAGGTCTCTTATGGGGAGCAGTACTTC. Its protein product is CASSGSPGQEVSYGEQYF.